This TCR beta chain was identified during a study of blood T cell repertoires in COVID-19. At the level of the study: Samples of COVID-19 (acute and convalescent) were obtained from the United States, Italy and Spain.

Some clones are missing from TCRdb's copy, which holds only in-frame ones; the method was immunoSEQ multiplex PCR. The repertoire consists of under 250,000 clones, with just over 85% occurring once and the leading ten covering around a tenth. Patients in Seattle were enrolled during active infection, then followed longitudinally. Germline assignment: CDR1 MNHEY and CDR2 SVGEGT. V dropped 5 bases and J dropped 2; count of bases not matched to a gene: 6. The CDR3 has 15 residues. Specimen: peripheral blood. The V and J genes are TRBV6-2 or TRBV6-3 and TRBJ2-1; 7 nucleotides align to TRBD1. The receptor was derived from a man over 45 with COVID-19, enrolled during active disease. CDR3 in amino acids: CASSVQGTAYNEQFF. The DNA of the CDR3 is TGTGCCAGCAGTGTACAGGGGACCGCCTACAATGAGCAGTTCTTC.